This TCR beta chain was found in a study of neurological immune-mediated disorders. This clonotype has at least ten counts. What it binds is unknown. The CDR3 has 19 residues. V was shortened by 6 bases and J by 0 bases, with 21 bases between the two germline ends. The germline V gene has CDR1 LNHDA and CDR2 SQIVND (reference sequence). The cDNA was synthesized by means of template-switch 5'RACE, which was carried out with 10-nucleotide random UMIs. TCRdb reanalysed the 5' RACE reads using MiXCR and keeps one entry per CDR3 protein. The sample holds tens of thousands of distinct CDR3 sequences, over 4.5% seen once. Sample time point: longitudinal time-point 2. The study, taken as a whole, reports: Expanded clones shared no CDR3 amino acid sequences across subjects, suggesting private repertoires in all groups.

This sequence originates from an older woman with multiple sclerosis. The rearrangement joins TRBV19 to TRBJ2-6; a weak D match, TRBD1 (6 bases). The sample comprised PBMCs. The CDR3 DNA sequence: TGTGCCAGTAGCCCCAGAGGCAGTGGGGGCTACTCTGGGGCCAACGTCCTGACTTTC. This codes for CASSPRGSGGYSGANVLTF.